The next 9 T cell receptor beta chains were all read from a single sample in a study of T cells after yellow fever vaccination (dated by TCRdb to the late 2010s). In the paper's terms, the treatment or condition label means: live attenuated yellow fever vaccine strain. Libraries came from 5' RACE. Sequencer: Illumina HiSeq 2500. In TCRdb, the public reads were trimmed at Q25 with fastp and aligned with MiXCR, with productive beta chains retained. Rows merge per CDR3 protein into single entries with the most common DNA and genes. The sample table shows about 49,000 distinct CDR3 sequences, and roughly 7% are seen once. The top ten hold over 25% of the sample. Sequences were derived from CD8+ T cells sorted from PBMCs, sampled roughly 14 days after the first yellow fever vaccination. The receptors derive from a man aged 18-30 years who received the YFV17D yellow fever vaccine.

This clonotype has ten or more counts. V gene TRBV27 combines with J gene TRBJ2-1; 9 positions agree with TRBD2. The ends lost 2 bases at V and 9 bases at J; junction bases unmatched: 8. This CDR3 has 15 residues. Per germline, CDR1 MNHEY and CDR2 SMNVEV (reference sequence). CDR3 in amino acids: CASSLGASGGSEQFF. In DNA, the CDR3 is TGTGCCAGCAGTTTAGGCGCGAGCGGGGGGAGTGAGCAGTTCTTC.

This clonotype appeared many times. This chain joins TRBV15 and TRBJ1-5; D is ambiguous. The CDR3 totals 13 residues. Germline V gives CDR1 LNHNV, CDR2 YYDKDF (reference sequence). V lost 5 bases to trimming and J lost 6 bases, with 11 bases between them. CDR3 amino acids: CATSEGNAQPQHF. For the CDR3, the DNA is TGTGCCACCAGCGAAGGAAATGCTCAGCCCCAGCATTTT.

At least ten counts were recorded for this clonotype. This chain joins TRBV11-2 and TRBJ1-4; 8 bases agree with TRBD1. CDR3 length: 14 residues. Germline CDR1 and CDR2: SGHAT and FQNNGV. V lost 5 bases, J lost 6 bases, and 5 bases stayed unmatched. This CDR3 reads CASSHPGGDEKLFF. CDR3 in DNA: TGTGCCAGCAGCCACCCAGGGGGCGATGAAAAACTGTTTTTT.

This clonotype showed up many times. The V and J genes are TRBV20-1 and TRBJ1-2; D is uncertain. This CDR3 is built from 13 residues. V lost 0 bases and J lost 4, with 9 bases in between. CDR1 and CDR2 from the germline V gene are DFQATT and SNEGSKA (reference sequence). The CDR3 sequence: CSARDQGSYGYTF. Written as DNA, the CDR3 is TGCAGTGCTAGAGATCAAGGGAGCTATGGCTACACCTTC.

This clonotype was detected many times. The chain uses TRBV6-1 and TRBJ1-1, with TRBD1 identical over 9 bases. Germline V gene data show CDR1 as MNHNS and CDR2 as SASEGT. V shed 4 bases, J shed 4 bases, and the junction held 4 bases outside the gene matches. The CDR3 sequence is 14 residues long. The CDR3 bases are TGTGCCAGCAGTGGAACAGGGGGCGGCACTGAAGCTTTCTTT. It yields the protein CASSGTGGGTEAFF.

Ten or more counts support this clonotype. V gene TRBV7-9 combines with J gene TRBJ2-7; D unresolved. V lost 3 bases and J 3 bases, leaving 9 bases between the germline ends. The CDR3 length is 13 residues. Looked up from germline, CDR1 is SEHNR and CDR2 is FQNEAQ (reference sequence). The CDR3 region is CASSLGKGYEQYV. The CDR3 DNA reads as TGTGCCAGCAGCTTGGGCAAGGGCTACGAGCAGTACGTC.

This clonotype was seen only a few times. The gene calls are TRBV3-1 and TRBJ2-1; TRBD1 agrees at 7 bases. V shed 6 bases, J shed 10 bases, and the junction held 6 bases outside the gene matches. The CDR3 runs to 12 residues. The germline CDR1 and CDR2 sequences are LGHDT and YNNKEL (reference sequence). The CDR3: CASSFDRVEQFF. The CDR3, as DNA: TGTGCCAGCAGTTTCGACAGGGTCGAGCAGTTCTTC.

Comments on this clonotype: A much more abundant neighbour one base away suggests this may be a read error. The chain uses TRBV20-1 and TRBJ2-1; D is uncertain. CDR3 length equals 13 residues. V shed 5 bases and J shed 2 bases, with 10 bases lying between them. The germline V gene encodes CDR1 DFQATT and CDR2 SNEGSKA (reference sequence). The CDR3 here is CSAPRCAYNEQFF. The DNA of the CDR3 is TGCAGTGCTCCCCGCTGCGCCTACAATGAGCAGTTCTTC.

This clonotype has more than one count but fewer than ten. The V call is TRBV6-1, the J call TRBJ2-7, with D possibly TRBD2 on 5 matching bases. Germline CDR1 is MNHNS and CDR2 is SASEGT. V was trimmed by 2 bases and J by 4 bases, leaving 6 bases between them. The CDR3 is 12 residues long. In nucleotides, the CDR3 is TGTGCCAGCAGTGAACCGGGGTACGAGCAGTACTTC. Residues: CASSEPGYEQYF.